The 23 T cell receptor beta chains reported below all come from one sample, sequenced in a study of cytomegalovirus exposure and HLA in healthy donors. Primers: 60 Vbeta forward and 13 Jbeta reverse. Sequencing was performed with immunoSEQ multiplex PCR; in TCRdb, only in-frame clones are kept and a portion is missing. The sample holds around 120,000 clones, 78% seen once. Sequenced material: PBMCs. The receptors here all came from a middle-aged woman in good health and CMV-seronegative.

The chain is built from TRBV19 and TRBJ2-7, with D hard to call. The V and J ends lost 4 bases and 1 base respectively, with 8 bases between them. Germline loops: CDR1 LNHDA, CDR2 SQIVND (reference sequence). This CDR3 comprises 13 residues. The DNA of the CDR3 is TGTGCCAGTAGTAAACAGCAATCCTACGAGCAGTACTTC. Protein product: CASSKQQSYEQYF. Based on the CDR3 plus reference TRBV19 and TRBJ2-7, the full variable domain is DGGITQSPKYLFRKEGQNVTLSCEQNLNHDAMYWYRQDPGQGLRLIYYSQIVNDFQKGDIAEGYSVSREKKESFPLTVTSAQKNPTAFYLCASSKQQSYEQYFGPGTRLTVT.

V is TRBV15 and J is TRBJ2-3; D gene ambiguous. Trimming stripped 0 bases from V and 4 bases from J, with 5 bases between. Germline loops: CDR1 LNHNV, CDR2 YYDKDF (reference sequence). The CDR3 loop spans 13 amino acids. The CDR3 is CATSRDPSDTQYF. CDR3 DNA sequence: TGTGCCACCAGCAGAGACCCCTCAGATACGCAGTATTTT.

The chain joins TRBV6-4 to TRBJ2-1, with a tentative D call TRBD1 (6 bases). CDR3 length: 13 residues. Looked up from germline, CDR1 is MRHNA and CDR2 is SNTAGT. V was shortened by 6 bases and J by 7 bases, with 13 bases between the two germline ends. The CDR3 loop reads CASSHGQKNEQFF. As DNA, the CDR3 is TGTGCCAGCAGCCACGGACAGAAGAATGAGCAGTTCTTC.

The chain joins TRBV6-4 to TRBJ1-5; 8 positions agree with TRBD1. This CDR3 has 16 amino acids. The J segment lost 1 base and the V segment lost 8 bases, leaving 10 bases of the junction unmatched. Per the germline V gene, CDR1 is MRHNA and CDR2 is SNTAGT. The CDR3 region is CASDRGRVRSNQPQHF. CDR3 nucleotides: TGTGCCAGCGACAGGGGCAGGGTTCGGAGCAATCAGCCCCAGCATTTT.

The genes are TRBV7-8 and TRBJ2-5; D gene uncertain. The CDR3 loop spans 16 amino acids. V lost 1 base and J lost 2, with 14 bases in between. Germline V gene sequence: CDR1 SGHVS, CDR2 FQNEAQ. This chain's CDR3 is CASSLGPRQFQETQYF. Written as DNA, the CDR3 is TGTGCCAGCAGCTTAGGCCCAAGACAATTTCAAGAGACCCAGTACTTC.

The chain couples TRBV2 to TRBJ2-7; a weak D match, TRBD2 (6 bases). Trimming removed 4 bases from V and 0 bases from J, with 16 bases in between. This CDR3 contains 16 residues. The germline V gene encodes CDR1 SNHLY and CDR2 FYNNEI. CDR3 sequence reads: CASSGQFGGFSYEQYF. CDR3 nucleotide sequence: TGTGCCAGCAGTGGGCAGTTTGGAGGGTTCTCCTACGAGCAGTACTTC.

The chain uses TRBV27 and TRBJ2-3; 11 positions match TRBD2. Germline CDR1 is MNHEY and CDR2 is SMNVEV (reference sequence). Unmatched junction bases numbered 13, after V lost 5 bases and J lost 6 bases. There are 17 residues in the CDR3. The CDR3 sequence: CASSTQGGSGRVDTQYF. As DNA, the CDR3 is TGTGCCAGCAGTACCCAGGGTGGTAGCGGGAGGGTTGATACGCAGTATTTT.

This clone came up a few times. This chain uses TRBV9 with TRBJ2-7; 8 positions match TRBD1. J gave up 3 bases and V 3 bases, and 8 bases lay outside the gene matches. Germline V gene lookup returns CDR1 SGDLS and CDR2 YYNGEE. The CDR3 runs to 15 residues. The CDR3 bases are TGTGCCAGCAGCGCTTCCGGGACAGGTAACTACGAGCAGTACTTC. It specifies CASSASGTGNYEQYF.

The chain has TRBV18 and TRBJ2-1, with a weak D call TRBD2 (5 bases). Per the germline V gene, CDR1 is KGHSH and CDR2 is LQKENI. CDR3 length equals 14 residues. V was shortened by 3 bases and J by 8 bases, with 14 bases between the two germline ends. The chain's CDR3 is CASSPSSRVDEQFF. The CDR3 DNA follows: TGTGCCAGCTCACCCTCTTCGCGGGTCGATGAGCAGTTCTTC.

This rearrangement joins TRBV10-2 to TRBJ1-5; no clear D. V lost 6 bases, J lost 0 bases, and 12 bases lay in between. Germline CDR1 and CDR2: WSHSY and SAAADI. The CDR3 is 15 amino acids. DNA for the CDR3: TGCGCCAGCAGAGCCGGGAGTGATAGCAATCAGCCCCAGCATTTT. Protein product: CASRAGSDSNQPQHF.

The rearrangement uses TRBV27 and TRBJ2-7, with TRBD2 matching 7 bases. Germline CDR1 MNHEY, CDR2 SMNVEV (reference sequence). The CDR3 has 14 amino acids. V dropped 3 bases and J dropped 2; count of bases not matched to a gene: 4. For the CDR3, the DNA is TGTGCCAGCAGTTTCCAGCGGGGCCCCTACGAGCAGTACTTC. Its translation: CASSFQRGPYEQYF.

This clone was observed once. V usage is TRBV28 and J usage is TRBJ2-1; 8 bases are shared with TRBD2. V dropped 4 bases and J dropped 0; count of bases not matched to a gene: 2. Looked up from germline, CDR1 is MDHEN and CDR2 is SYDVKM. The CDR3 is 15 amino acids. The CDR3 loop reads CASSSSGSSYNEQFF. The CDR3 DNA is TGTGCCAGCAGTTCAAGCGGGAGCTCCTACAATGAGCAGTTCTTC.

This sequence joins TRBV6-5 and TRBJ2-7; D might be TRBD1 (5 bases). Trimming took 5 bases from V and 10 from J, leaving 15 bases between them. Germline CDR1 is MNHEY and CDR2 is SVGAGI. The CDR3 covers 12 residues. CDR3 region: CASSEASQGQYF. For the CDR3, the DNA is TGTGCCAGCAGTGAAGCATCCCAGGGTCAGTACTTC.

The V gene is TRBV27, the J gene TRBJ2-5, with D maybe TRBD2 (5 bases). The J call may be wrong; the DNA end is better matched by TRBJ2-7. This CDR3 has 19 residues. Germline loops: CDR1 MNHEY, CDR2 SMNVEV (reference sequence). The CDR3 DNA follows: TGTGCCAGCAGAGGAATTAGCTCTAGCCGACTTACCCTCTCCTACGAGCAGTACTTC. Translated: CASRGISSSRLTLSYEQYF.

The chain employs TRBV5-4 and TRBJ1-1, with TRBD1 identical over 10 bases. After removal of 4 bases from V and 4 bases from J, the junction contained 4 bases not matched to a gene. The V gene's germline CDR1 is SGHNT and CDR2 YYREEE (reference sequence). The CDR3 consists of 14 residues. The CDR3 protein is CASSLTGGSTEAFF. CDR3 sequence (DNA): TGTGCCAGCAGCCTGACAGGGGGCTCCACTGAAGCTTTCTTT.

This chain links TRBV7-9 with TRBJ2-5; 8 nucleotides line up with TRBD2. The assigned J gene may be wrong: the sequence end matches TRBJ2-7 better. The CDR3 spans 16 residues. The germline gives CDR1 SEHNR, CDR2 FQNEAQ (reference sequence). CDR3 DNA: TGTGCCAGCAGCTTGGGTTCGGGACTAGTAGGGGACGAGCAGTACTTC. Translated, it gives CASSLGSGLVGDEQYF.

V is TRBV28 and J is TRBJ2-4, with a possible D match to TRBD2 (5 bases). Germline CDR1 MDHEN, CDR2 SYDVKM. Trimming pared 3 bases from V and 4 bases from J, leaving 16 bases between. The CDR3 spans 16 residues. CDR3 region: CASSFGLERAKNIQYF. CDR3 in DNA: TGTGCCAGCAGTTTCGGTCTGGAGAGGGCAAAAAACATTCAGTACTTC.

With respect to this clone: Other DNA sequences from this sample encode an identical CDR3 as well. Here the CDR3 DNA reads TGCGCCAGCAGCTTGGGTCCCCTAAGAGGGAATAGCAATCAGCCCCAGCATTTT. This gives the protein CASSLGPLRGNSNQPQHF. This sequence joins TRBV5-1 and TRBJ1-5; D gene unclear. The germline V gene has CDR1 SGHRS and CDR2 YFSETQ. The CDR3 spans 18 residues. Between the trimmed V and J ends, which lost 0 bases and 0 bases, there was a span of 16 bases.

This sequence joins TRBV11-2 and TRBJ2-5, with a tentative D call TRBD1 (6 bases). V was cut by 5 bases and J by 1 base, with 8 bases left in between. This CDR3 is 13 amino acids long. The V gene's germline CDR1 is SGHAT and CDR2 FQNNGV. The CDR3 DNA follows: TGTGCCAGCAGCGTGACAGGCCAAGAGACCCAGTACTTC. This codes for CASSVTGQETQYF.

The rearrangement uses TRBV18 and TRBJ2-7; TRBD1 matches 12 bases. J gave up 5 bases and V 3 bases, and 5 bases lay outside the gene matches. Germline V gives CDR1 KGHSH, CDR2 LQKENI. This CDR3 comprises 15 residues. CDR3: CASSPRGTGGNEQYF. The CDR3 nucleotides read TGTGCCAGCTCACCCCGGGGGACAGGGGGCAACGAGCAGTACTTC.

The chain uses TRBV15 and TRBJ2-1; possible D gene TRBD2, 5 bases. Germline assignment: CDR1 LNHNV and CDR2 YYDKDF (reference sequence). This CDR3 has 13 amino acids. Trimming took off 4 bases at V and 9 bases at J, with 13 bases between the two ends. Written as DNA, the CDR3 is TGTGCCACCAGCAACCGAGGGTCGGGTGAGCAGTTCTTC. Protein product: CATSNRGSGEQFF.

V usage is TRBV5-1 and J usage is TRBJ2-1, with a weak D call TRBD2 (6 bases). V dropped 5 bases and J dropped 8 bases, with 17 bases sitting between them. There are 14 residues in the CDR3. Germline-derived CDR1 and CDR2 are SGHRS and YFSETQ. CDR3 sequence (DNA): TGCGCCAGCAGAGCCGGGAGTCTCAACGATGAGCAGTTCTTC. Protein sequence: CASRAGSLNDEQFF.

The CDR3 DNA reads as TGTGCCAGCAGTACCGCCGGGCTAGCGGGGATCCAAGAGACCCAGTACTTC. Translated, it gives CASSTAGLAGIQETQYF. This rearrangement joins TRBV28 to TRBJ2-5; 9 nucleotides align to TRBD2. The CDR3 is made up of 17 amino acids. Germline-derived CDR1 and CDR2 are MDHEN and SYDVKM. With V trimmed by 5 bases and J by 1 base, 11 bases remained unmatched.